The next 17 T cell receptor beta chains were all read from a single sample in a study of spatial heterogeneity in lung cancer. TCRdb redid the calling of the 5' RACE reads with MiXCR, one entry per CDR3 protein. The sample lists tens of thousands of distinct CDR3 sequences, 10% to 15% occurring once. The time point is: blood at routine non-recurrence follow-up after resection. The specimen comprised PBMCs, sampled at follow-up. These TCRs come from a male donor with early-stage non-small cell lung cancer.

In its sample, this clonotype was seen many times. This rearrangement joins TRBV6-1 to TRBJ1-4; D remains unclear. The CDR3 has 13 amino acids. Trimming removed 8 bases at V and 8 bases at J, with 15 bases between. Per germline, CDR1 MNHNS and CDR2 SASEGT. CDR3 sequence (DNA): TGTGCCAGCGGCCAGATCCTTGGCGAAAAACTGTTTTTT. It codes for CASGQILGEKLFF.

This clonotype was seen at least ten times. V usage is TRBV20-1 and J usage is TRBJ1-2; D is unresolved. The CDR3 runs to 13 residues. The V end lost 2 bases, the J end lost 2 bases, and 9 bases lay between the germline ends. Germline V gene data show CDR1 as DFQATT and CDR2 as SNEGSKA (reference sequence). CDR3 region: CSARHNPNYGYTF. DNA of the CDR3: TGCAGTGCTAGACACAACCCCAACTATGGCTACACCTTC.

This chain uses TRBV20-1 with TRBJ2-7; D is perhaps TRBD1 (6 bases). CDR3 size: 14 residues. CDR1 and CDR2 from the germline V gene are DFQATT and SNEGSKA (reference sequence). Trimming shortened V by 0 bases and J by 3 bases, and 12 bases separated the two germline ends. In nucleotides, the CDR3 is TGCAGTGCTAGAGATCCCAACAGGGACTACGAGCAGTACTTC. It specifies CSARDPNRDYEQYF.

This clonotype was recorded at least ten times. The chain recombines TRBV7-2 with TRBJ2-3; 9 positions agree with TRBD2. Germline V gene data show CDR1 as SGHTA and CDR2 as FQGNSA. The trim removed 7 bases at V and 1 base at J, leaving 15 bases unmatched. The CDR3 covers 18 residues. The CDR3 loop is CASTRSGGAGGRTDTQYF. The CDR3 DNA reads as TGTGCCAGCACCCGGTCGGGGGGAGCGGGGGGTCGCACAGATACGCAGTATTTT.

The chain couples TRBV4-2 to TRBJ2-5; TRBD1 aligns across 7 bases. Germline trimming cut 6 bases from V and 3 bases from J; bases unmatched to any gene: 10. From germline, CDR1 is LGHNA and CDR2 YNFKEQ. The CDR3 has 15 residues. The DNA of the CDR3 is TGTGCCAGCAGGCGAACAGGGGACCGTGAAGAGACCCAGTACTTC. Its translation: CASRRTGDREETQYF.

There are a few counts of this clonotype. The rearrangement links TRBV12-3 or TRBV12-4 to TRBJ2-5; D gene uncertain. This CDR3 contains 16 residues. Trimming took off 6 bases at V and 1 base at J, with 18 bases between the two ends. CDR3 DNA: TGTGCCAGCAGCTGGAGTAAGGGCGGTTTCCAAGAGACCCAGTACTTC. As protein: CASSWSKGGFQETQYF.

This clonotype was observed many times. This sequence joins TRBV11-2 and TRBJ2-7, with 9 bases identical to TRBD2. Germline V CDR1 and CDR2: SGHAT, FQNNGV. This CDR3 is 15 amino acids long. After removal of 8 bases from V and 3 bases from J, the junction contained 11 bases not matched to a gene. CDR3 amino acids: CASRPWTSVSYEQYF. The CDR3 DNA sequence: TGTGCCAGCCGCCCCTGGACTAGCGTGAGCTACGAGCAGTACTTC. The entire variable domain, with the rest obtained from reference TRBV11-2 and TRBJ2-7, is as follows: EAGVAQSPRYKIIEKRQSVAFWCNPISGHATLYWYQQILGQGPKLLIQFQNNGVVDDSQLPKDRFSAERLKGVDSTLKIQPAKLEDSAVYLCASRPWTSVSYEQYFGPGTRLTVT.

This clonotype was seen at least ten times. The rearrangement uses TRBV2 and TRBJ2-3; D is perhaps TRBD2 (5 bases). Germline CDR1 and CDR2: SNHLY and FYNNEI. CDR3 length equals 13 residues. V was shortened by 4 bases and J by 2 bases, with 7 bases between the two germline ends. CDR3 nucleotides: TGTGCCAGCAGTGGAGACTACACAGATACGCAGTATTTT. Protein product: CASSGDYTDTQYF.

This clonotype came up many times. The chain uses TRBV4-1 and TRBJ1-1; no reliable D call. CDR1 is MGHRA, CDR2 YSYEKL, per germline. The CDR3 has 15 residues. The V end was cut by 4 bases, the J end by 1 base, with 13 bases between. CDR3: CASSLINRGNTEAFF. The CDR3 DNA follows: TGCGCCAGCAGCCTAATAAATCGGGGGAACACTGAAGCTTTCTTT.

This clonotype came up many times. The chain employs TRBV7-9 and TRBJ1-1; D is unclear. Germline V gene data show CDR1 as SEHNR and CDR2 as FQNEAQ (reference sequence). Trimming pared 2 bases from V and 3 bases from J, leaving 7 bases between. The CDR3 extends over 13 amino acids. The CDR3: CASSLLGYTEAFF. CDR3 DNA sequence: TGTGCCAGCAGCTTATTGGGGTACACTGAAGCTTTCTTT. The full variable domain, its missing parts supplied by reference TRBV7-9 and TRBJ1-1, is DTGVSQNPRHKITKRGQNVTFRCDPISEHNRLYWYRQTLGQGPEFLTYFQNEAQLEKSRLLSDRFSAERPKGSFSTLEIQRTEQGDSAMYLCASSLLGYTEAFFGQGTRLTVV.

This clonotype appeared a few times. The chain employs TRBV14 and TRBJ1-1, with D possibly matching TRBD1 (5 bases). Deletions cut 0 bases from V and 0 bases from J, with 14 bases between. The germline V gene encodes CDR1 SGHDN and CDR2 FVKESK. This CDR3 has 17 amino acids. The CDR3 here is CASSQDSATDLNTEAFF. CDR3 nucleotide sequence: TGTGCCAGCAGCCAAGATAGTGCGACAGACCTGAACACTGAAGCTTTCTTT.

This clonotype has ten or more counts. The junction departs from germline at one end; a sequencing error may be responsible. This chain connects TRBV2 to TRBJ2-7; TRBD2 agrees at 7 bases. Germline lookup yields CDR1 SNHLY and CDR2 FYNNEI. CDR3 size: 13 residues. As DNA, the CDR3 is TGTGCCAGTAGTGGGGGGACTACGGAAGAGGAGTACTTC. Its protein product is CASSGGTTEEEYF. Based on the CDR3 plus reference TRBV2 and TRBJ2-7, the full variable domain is EPEVTQTPSHQVTQMGQEVILRCVPISNHLYFYWYRQILGQKVEFLVSFYNNEISEKSEIFDDQFSVERPDGSNFTLKIRSTKLEDSAMYFCASSGGTTEEEYFGPGTRLTVT.

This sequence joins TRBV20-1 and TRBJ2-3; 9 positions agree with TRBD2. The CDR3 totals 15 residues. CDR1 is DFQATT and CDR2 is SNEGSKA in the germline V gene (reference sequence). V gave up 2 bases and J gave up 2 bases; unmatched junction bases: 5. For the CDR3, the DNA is TGCAGTGCTAGACCCCCGGGACTAGCCACAGATACGCAGTATTTT. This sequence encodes CSARPPGLATDTQYF.

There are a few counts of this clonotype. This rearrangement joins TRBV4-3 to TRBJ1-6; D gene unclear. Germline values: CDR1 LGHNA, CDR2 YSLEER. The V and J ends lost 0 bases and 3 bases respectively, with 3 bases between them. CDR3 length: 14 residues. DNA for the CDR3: TGCGCCAGCAGCCAAGACAGCTATAATTCACCCCTCCACTTT. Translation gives CASSQDSYNSPLHF.

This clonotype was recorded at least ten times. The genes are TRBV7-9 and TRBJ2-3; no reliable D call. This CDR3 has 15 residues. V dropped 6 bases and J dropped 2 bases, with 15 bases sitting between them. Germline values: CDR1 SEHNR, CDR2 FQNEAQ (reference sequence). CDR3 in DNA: TGTGCCAGCAGACCAGGACGCACTACCACAGATACGCAGTATTTT. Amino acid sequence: CASRPGRTTTDTQYF.

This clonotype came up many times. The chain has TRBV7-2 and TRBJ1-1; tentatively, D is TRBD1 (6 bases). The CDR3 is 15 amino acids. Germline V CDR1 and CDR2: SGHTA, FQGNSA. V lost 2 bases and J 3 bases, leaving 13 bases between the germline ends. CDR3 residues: CASSLNAGAYTEAFF. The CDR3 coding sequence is TGTGCCAGCAGCTTAAATGCAGGGGCTTACACTGAAGCTTTCTTT.

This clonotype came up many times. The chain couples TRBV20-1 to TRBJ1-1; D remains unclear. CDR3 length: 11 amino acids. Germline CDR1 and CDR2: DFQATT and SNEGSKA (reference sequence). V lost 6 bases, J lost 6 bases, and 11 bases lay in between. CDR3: CSAKRHPEAFF. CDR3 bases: TGCAGTGCCAAGCGACACCCTGAAGCTTTCTTT.